This T cell receptor beta chain was found in a study of T cell responses to AZD1222 COVID-19 vaccine. Notes on the study in general: The study found Spike-specific TCR breadth and depth rose after two AZD1222 doses. Across spike, vaccine-associated CD4 TCRs were found, dominant at 160-218 and 743-854.

Concerning this clone itself: Its antigen is not known.

TCRdb's copy holds only in-frame clones and misses some; the assay was immunoSEQ multiplex PCR. The sample lists about 140,000 clones, 90% to 95% seen once, with approximately 3.8% in the top ten. V was pared by 6 bases and J by 10 bases, with 16 bases between. The CDR3 is made up of 13 amino acids. Germline V gene data show CDR1 as LNHDA and CDR2 as SQIVND (reference sequence). The receptor was derived from an adult who received the AZD1222 COVID-19 vaccine. The material was peripheral blood, obtained 28 days after the second AZD1222 dose. V gene TRBV19 combines with J gene TRBJ2-1; D not certain. The CDR3 region is CASRPDPIQEQFF. As DNA, the CDR3 is TGTGCCAGTAGACCGGACCCCATTCAGGAGCAGTTCTTC.